This entry lists 27 T cell receptor beta chains sequenced from one sample in a study of PD-1 blockade in classical Hodgkin lymphoma. Brentuximab vedotin exposure varied, and every patient relapsed after autologous stem cell transplantation. Clones were read by immunoSEQ multiplex PCR, and TCRdb kept only the in-frame ones, dropping some. The table records about 40,000 clones, 85% to 90% of them present only once. This material consisted of peripheral blood mononuclear cells (PBMCs), taken at baseline. The receptors derive from a human donor with classical Hodgkin lymphoma.

This clone was detected only once. This CDR3 reads CASGVPGQGRSEQFF. The CDR3 region has the DNA TGTGCCAGCGGGGTACCGGGACAGGGTAGGTCTGAGCAGTTCTTC. The chain couples TRBV7-2 to TRBJ2-1, with TRBD1 matching 9 bases. The CDR3 runs to 15 residues. The V and J ends lost 8 bases and 9 bases, in that order; junction bases with no gene match: 14. Germline CDR1 SGHTA, CDR2 FQGNSA.

The table lists this clone with a few counts. In the same sample, other DNA sequences code for this CDR3. This chain links TRBV28 with TRBJ2-7; D might be TRBD1 (5 bases). The germline V gene has CDR1 MDHEN and CDR2 SYDVKM. This CDR3 contains 13 residues. V was trimmed by 3 bases and J by 0 bases, leaving 6 bases between them. CDR3 residues: CASSFQGSYEQYF. The CDR3 DNA reads as TGTGCCAGCAGTTTTCAGGGCTCCTACGAGCAGTACTTC.

A remark on this clone: Other DNA sequences in the sample encode the same CDR3. The rearrangement links TRBV18 to TRBJ1-4; D gene unclear. This CDR3 is built from 15 residues. From germline, CDR1 is KGHSH and CDR2 LQKENI. V was trimmed by 3 bases and J by 5 bases, leaving 13 bases between them. For the CDR3, the DNA is TGTGCCAGCTCACCGGCGGGGTCTATGAATGAAAAACTGTTTTTT. This sequence encodes CASSPAGSMNEKLFF.

The chain employs TRBV7-7 and TRBJ2-3, with a possible D match to TRBD2 (7 bases). The V gene's germline CDR1 is SSHAT and CDR2 FNYEAQ (reference sequence). The CDR3 totals 14 residues. Trimming took 9 bases from V and 1 from J, leaving 14 bases between them. The CDR3 sequence is CARITGRGTDTQYF. CDR3 DNA sequence: TGTGCCAGGATTACAGGGAGGGGCACAGATACGCAGTATTTT.

This chain uses TRBV6-1 with TRBJ2-3; no reliable D call. CDR1 is MNHNS and CDR2 is SASEGT in the germline V gene. The CDR3 has 12 amino acids. Trimming removed 4 bases from V and 1 base from J, with 3 bases in between. Here the CDR3 DNA reads TGTGCCAGCAGTGCGGGCACAGATACGCAGTATTTT. Amino acids: CASSAGTDTQYF.

The CDR3 nucleotides read TGCAGCGTTTTGGTCGCTCCAGAATTTTATGGCTACACCTTC. Translated: CSVLVAPEFYGYTF. The gene calls are TRBV29-1 and TRBJ1-2; D uncertain. V was pared by 5 bases and J by 5 bases, with 18 bases between. From germline, CDR1 is SQVTM and CDR2 ANQGSEA. The CDR3 covers 14 residues.

This chain connects TRBV9 to TRBJ1-1; D gene ambiguous. The length of the CDR3 is 16 residues. CDR1 SGDLS and CDR2 YYNGEE come from the germline V gene. The germline V and J ends were trimmed by 0 bases and 1 base, with 13 bases remaining between them. In nucleotides, the CDR3 is TGTGCCAGCAGCGTAGCTACGGGCAGACCGAACACTGAAGCTTTCTTT. Protein: CASSVATGRPNTEAFF.

The chain uses TRBV29-1 and TRBJ2-2, with D possibly being TRBD2 (7 bases). The CDR3 sequence is 14 residues long. Per the germline V gene, CDR1 is SQVTM and CDR2 is ANQGSEA. The V end was cut by 7 bases, the J end by 2 bases, with 14 bases between. CDR3: CSARGAVNTGELFF. CDR3 nucleotides: TGCAGCGCCCGGGGGGCAGTCAACACCGGGGAGCTGTTTTTT.

The rearrangement links TRBV19 to TRBJ2-7; 10 bases map to TRBD2. The CDR3 consists of 18 residues. Germline CDR1 and CDR2: LNHDA and SQIVND (reference sequence). The V segment lost 4 bases and the J segment 2 bases; nucleotides outside the gene matches: 14. The CDR3 DNA sequence: TGTGCCAGTAGTAAACAGGGTCAGTTAGCGGGGGGCACCTACGAGCAGTACTTC. Translation: CASSKQGQLAGGTYEQYF.

This clone appeared once. The J gene is TRBJ2-3, the V gene TRBV5-4, with 7 bases identical to TRBD1. From germline, CDR1 is SGHNT and CDR2 YYREEE (reference sequence). This CDR3 is 14 amino acids long. J was trimmed by 4 bases and V by 2 bases; bases with no gene match: 4. The CDR3 sequence: CASSFSRGPDTQYF. The DNA of the CDR3 is TGTGCCAGCAGCTTTTCTAGGGGGCCAGATACGCAGTATTTT.

The chain carries TRBV18 and TRBJ2-3; no reliable D call. Per germline, CDR1 KGHSH and CDR2 LQKENI. This CDR3 spans 22 amino acids. V lost 0 bases and J 2 bases, leaving 30 bases between the germline ends. CDR3 sequence: CASSPPQSCIEPLNKNTDTQYF. The CDR3 region has the DNA TGTGCCAGCTCACCACCCCAGTCGTGCATCGAACCCCTTAACAAAAACACAGATACGCAGTATTTT.

This clone was counted only a few times. CDR3 protein: CASSPDLAYEQYF. The CDR3 nucleotides are TGTGCCAGCTCACCAGATTTAGCCTACGAGCAGTACTTC. The chain employs TRBV18 and TRBJ2-7; D is uncertain. This CDR3 has 13 amino acids. Deletions cut 2 bases from V and 2 bases from J, with 7 bases between. The germline CDR1 and CDR2 sequences are KGHSH and LQKENI.

This rearrangement joins TRBV30 to TRBJ1-4, with TRBD1 matching over 9 bases. Germline CDR1 and CDR2: GTSNPN and SVGIG (reference sequence). The ends lost 2 bases at V and 6 bases at J; junction bases unmatched: 7. The CDR3 sequence is 15 residues long. The CDR3 is CAWSITGGADEKLFF. CDR3 bases: TGTGCCTGGAGTATTACAGGGGGCGCAGATGAAAAACTGTTTTTT.

V is TRBV21-1 and J is TRBJ2-3; whether TRBD1, the table's D call, matches the DNA was not checked. TRBV21-1 is a pseudogene locus. The CDR3 runs to 17 residues. Here the CDR3 reads CASSKKKVQKFTDTQYF. For the CDR3, the DNA is TGTGCCAGCAGCAAAAAGAAAGTCCAGAAATTCACAGATACGCAGTATTTT.

V gene TRBV19 combines with J gene TRBJ2-2, with TRBD1 matching over 8 bases. Germline V lookup: CDR1 LNHDA, CDR2 SQIVND (reference sequence). This CDR3 is built from 16 residues. V dropped 0 bases and J dropped 3; count of bases not matched to a gene: 3. The CDR3 loop is CASSIDSTGDTGELFF. In nucleotides, the CDR3 is TGTGCCAGTAGTATAGATTCGACAGGGGACACCGGGGAGCTGTTTTTT. The entire variable domain, with the rest obtained from reference TRBV19 and TRBJ2-2, is as follows: DGGITQSPKYLFRKEGQNVTLSCEQNLNHDAMYWYRQDPGQGLRLIYYSQIVNDFQKGDIAEGYSVSREKKESFPLTVTSAQKNPTAFYLCASSIDSTGDTGELFFGEGSRLTVL.

The chain carries TRBV5-1 and TRBJ2-5; TRBD2 matches 14 bases. Germline CDR1 and CDR2: SGHRS and YFSETQ. Unmatched junction bases numbered 7, after V lost 4 bases and J lost 5 bases. The CDR3 consists of 16 residues. The CDR3 reads CASSTGTSGRRETQYF. The CDR3 nucleotides are TGCGCCAGCAGCACAGGGACTAGCGGGAGACGGGAGACCCAGTACTTC. The variable domain in full, completed from reference TRBV5-1 and TRBJ2-5, reads KAGVTQTPRYLIKTRGQQVTLSCSPISGHRSVSWYQQTPGQGLQFLFEYFSETQRNKGNFPGRFSGRQFSNSRSEMNVSTLELGDSALYLCASSTGTSGRRETQYFGPGTRLLVL.

The chain has TRBV7-2 and TRBJ2-2; a possible D gene is TRBD2 (5 bases). There are 15 residues in the CDR3. In germline, CDR1 is SGHTA, CDR2 FQGNSA. Trimming pared 5 bases from V and 5 bases from J, leaving 15 bases between. CDR3 coding DNA: TGTGCCAGCAGCCCTAATGGTCGAGGGACCGGGGAGCTGTTTTTT. It specifies CASSPNGRGTGELFF.

In this sample, this clone turned up once. This chain joins TRBV19 and TRBJ2-1; 7 nucleotides align to TRBD2. The CDR3 contains 16 residues. CDR1 is LNHDA and CDR2 is SQIVND in the germline V gene (reference sequence). Trimming removed 1 base from V and 5 bases from J; junction bases left unmatched: 8. As DNA, the CDR3 is TGTGCCAGTAGTATAGGGGGCGGGAGCTACAACAATGAGCAGTTCTTC. Amino acid sequence: CASSIGGGSYNNEQFF.

This clone occurred once. The rearrangement links TRBV10-3 to TRBJ2-1; 10 nucleotides align to TRBD1. Germline V lookup: CDR1 ENHRY, CDR2 SYGVKD. Germline trimming cut 0 bases from V and 6 bases from J; bases unmatched to any gene: 8. The length of the CDR3 is 17 residues. The CDR3 coding sequence is TGTGCCATCAGTGAGTCGACTGGACAGGGGGGTCTCAATGAGCAGTTCTTC. Translation: CAISESTGQGGLNEQFF.

V usage is TRBV6-1 and J usage is TRBJ1-4, with D uncertain. The CDR3 runs 15 residues. Germline V gene data show CDR1 as MNHNS and CDR2 as SASEGT. V was clipped by 7 bases and J by 8 bases, with 20 bases between them. CDR3 in amino acids: CASNKQRRFGEKLFF. As DNA, the CDR3 is TGTGCCAGCAATAAACAGCGGCGGTTCGGGGAAAAACTGTTTTTT.

This chain connects TRBV19 to TRBJ2-2; D may match TRBD1 or TRBD2 (5 bases each). Germline V gene lookup returns CDR1 LNHDA and CDR2 SQIVND (reference sequence). CDR3 length: 14 amino acids. The V end was cut by 2 bases, the J end by 5 bases, with 9 bases between. The CDR3 here is CASSIPGRTGELFF. The CDR3 nucleotides are TGTGCCAGTAGTATACCGGGGCGGACCGGGGAGCTGTTTTTT.

The genes are TRBV2 and TRBJ2-2, with D unclear. V was cut by 7 bases and J by 6 bases, with 15 bases left in between. There are 14 residues in the CDR3. Germline V gene data show CDR1 as SNHLY and CDR2 as FYNNEI. CDR3 bases: TGTGCCAGCATGCTCGGTACATTTTCCGGGGAGCTGTTTTTT. This translates into CASMLGTFSGELFF. Based on the CDR3 plus reference TRBV2 and TRBJ2-2, the full variable domain is EPEVTQTPSHQVTQMGQEVILRCVPISNHLYFYWYRQILGQKVEFLVSFYNNEISEKSEIFDDQFSVERPDGSNFTLKIRSTKLEDSAMYFCASMLGTFSGELFFGEGSRLTVL.

This clone was observed a few times. The chain links TRBV5-1 to TRBJ1-2; maybe TRBD1 (6 bases). CDR1 and CDR2 from the germline V gene are SGHRS and YFSETQ. This CDR3 comprises 14 residues. V shed 2 bases and J shed 0 bases, with 8 bases lying between them. For the CDR3, the DNA is TGCGCCAGCAGCTTAGGGGGGTCTAACTATGGCTACACCTTC. Translating it yields CASSLGGSNYGYTF.

This chain joins TRBV7-3 and TRBJ2-3, with 7 bases identical to TRBD2. Germline loops: CDR1 SGHTA, CDR2 FQGTGA. The CDR3 has 17 amino acids. The trim removed 5 bases at V and 0 bases at J, leaving 11 bases unmatched. The CDR3 DNA reads TGTGCCAGCAGCCGTGGGGGGGAGGTCTCTAGCACAGATACGCAGTATTTT. Amino acids: CASSRGGEVSSTDTQYF.

Only a few counts were recorded for this clone. The chain carries TRBV10-3 and TRBJ2-7, with D hard to call. Germline assignment: CDR1 ENHRY and CDR2 SYGVKD. Deletions cut 4 bases from V and 3 bases from J, with 7 bases between. The CDR3 extends over 12 amino acids. As DNA, the CDR3 is TGTGCCATCAGTGTAACGGGCTACGAGCAGTACTTC. It encodes CAISVTGYEQYF.

The gene calls are TRBV6-1 and TRBJ1-2; D is possibly TRBD1 (5 bases). This CDR3 comprises 13 residues. Between the trimmed V and J ends, which lost 6 bases and 4 bases, there was a span of 12 bases. CDR1 is MNHNS and CDR2 is SASEGT in the germline V gene. The CDR3, as DNA: TGTGCCAGCAGGCCAGGGCTCATCTATGGCTACACCTTC. The encoded protein is CASRPGLIYGYTF.

The chain carries TRBV11-1 and TRBJ1-1, with D hard to call. Germline V gives CDR1 SGHAT, CDR2 FQDESV (reference sequence). Trimming pared 5 bases from V and 0 bases from J, leaving 13 bases between. This CDR3 is built from 15 residues. CDR3: CASSPWPLMNTEAFF. The CDR3 DNA is TGTGCCAGCAGCCCGTGGCCCCTCATGAACACTGAAGCTTTCTTT.